Below are 12 T cell receptor beta chains sequenced from a single sample in a study of cytomegalovirus exposure and HLA in healthy donors. Profiling relied on immunoSEQ multiplex PCR, and the TCRdb table lists in-frame clones only, not all of them. The table shows 120,000 or so clones, with 75% to 90% occurring only once. The sequencing input was PBMCs. The receptors shown here come from a young woman in good health and CMV-seronegative.

V is TRBV29-1 and J is TRBJ1-3; unclear D gene. V shed 1 base and J shed 0 bases, with 4 bases lying between them. Germline-derived CDR1 and CDR2 are SQVTM and ANQGSEA. This CDR3 comprises 13 residues. CDR3 nucleotide sequence: TGCAGCGTTGAAGCAGTCTCTGGAAACACCATATATTTT. It encodes CSVEAVSGNTIYF.

V and J are TRBV5-1 and TRBJ1-1; D uncertain. Germline CDR1 and CDR2: SGHRS and YFSETQ. V gave up 3 bases and J gave up 0 bases, with 9 bases separating them. The CDR3 runs 14 residues. The CDR3 spells CASSSPGMNTEAFF. The CDR3 DNA follows: TGCGCCAGCAGCTCCCCCGGGATGAACACTGAAGCTTTCTTT.

The chain is built from TRBV6-1 and TRBJ2-1; TRBD1 aligns across 11 bases. V lost 8 bases and J lost 8; bases outside the gene matches: 8. This CDR3 spans 14 amino acids. CDR1 and CDR2 from the germline V gene are MNHNS and SASEGT. The CDR3: CASGWTGGRDEQFF. CDR3 DNA: TGTGCCAGCGGATGGACAGGGGGCAGGGATGAGCAGTTCTTC.

This chain uses TRBV5-1 with TRBJ1-1; the D gene is possibly TRBD1 (5 bases). Trimming took off 4 bases at V and 4 bases at J, with 14 bases between the two ends. CDR1 and CDR2 from the germline V gene are SGHRS and YFSETQ. This CDR3 is built from 14 residues. The CDR3: CASSLQGESTEAFF. The CDR3 DNA is TGCGCCAGCAGCCTGCAGGGCGAGAGCACTGAAGCTTTCTTT.

The chain recombines TRBV19 with TRBJ2-5, with 7 bases fitting TRBD2. Trimming removed 10 bases from V and 5 bases from J; junction bases left unmatched: 7. This CDR3 is built from 12 residues. CDR1 is LNHDA, CDR2 SQIVND, per germline (reference sequence). For the CDR3, the DNA is TGTGCCACAACTAGCGCTTGGGAGACCCAGTACTTC. It yields the protein CATTSAWETQYF.

The CDR3 protein is CATSLAASGNTIYF. As DNA, the CDR3 is TGTGCCACCAGTTTGGCGGCCTCTGGAAACACCATATATTTT. The V call is TRBV15, the J call TRBJ1-3, with D hard to call. Germline V CDR1 and CDR2: LNHNV, YYDKDF (reference sequence). The CDR3 runs 14 residues. V dropped 6 bases and J dropped 0 bases, with 9 bases sitting between them.

The chain couples TRBV7-2 to TRBJ1-2; 10 bases line up with TRBD1. The CDR3 has 14 amino acids. The V segment lost 5 bases and the J segment 4 bases; nucleotides outside the gene matches: 4. The germline V gene has CDR1 SGHTA and CDR2 FQGNSA. The CDR3 region has the DNA TGTGCCAGCAGCCGCCGGACAGGGGGCTATGGCTACACCTTC. It specifies CASSRRTGGYGYTF. The whole variable domain, filled in from reference TRBV7-2 and TRBJ1-2, reads GAGVSQSPSNKVTEKGKDVELRCDPISGHTALYWYRQSLGQGLEFLIYFQGNSAPDKSGLPSDRFSAERTGGSVSTLTIQRTQQEDSAVYLCASSRRTGGYGYTFGSGTRLTVV.

V and J are TRBV10-1 and TRBJ2-5; 9 nucleotides match TRBD2. V lost 6 bases and J lost 5; bases outside the gene matches: 13. Germline assignment: CDR1 WNHNN and CDR2 SYGVQD (reference sequence). The CDR3 contains 16 residues. CDR3 bases: TGCGCCAGCAGCCGCTGGGGTAGCGGGAGTTGGGAGACCCAGTACTTC. Translating gives CASSRWGSGSWETQYF.

J is TRBJ2-1 and V is TRBV7-9; perhaps TRBD1 as D (6 bases). The CDR3 loop spans 16 amino acids. The germline V gene encodes CDR1 SEHNR and CDR2 FQNEAQ (reference sequence). Trimming took 1 base from V and 7 from J, leaving 17 bases between them. The CDR3 DNA follows: TGTGCCAGCAGCTTAGGGGTGGGGGCGAAGTGGAATGAGCAGTTCTTC. Translation: CASSLGVGAKWNEQFF. The variable domain in full, completed from reference TRBV7-9 and TRBJ2-1, reads DTGVSQNPRHKITKRGQNVTFRCDPISEHNRLYWYRQTLGQGPEFLTYFQNEAQLEKSRLLSDRFSAERPKGSFSTLEIQRTEQGDSAMYLCASSLGVGAKWNEQFFGPGTRLTVL.

This rearrangement joins TRBV20-1 to TRBJ2-4; D not resolved. Germline CDR1 reads DFQATT; CDR2 reads SNEGSKA (reference sequence). The CDR3 contains 10 residues. V was shortened by 5 bases and J by 4 bases, with 3 bases between the two germline ends. In DNA, the CDR3 is TGCAGTGCTCGTAAAAACATTCAGTACTTC. Translation gives CSARKNIQYF.

The chain recombines TRBV28 with TRBJ2-7, with 11 bases fitting TRBD2. The CDR3 sequence is 15 residues long. CDR1 and CDR2 (germline): MDHEN, SYDVKM. The V and J ends lost 5 bases and 0 bases, in that order; junction bases with no gene match: 3. CDR3 loop: CASSGGTSGSYEQYV. The CDR3 bases are TGTGCCAGCAGTGGGGGGACTAGCGGCTCCTACGAGCAGTACGTC.

The rearrangement joins TRBV30 to TRBJ2-1; D uncertain. The V end lost 3 bases, the J end lost 7 bases, and 10 bases lay between the germline ends. The CDR3 has 12 amino acids. Germline values: CDR1 GTSNPN, CDR2 SVGIG (reference sequence). The CDR3 reads CAWSEAGNEQFF. The CDR3 coding sequence is TGTGCCTGGAGCGAAGCCGGGAATGAGCAGTTCTTC.